The clone carrying this T cell receptor beta chain has just a few counts. What it binds is not known. Each individual donor underwent a draw of 8 to 10 milliliters of peripheral blood. No fewer than 5.5 micrograms of total RNA were isolated from every sample. A sample-barcoded 5' primer and a J-beta primer mix were used in a second PCR of about 7 to 11 cycles. TCRdb fed the 5' RACE reads into MiXCR, producing one record per CDR3 protein. Of 1.5 million to 2 million distinct CDR3 sequences listed, around 35% are singletons. The CDR3 runs 15 residues. The ends lost 5 bases at V and 7 bases at J; junction bases unmatched: 12. The germline gives CDR1 DFQATT, CDR2 SNEGSKA (reference sequence). This entry belongs to a study of blood T cells in healthy people across ages. General study findings and limits: Among T cells, TCR beta diversity per million cells dropped roughly linearly as age rose.

J is TRBJ1-5 and V is TRBV20-1, with 9 positions matching TRBD1. Sequenced material: blood. The origin of this receptor is a woman aged 25 to 39 in good health. The DNA for the CDR3 is TGCAGTGCTGCGTCGGACAGGGGAAGAGGACAGCCCCAGCATTTT. It translates to CSAASDRGRGQPQHF.